Below are 12 T cell receptor beta chains sequenced from a single sample in a study of blood T cell repertoires in COVID-19. Sequencing was performed with immunoSEQ multiplex PCR; in TCRdb, only in-frame clones are kept and a portion is missing. Seen here are roughly 87,000 clones, 70% to 90% observed once, and the top ten hold 4.5% to 5.5%. The sequencing sample was made of peripheral blood. The receptors were gathered from a man aged 35-49 years with acute or convalescent COVID-19.

Here the CDR3 DNA reads TGTGCCAGCTCACCCCCAGGGACAGACTCTGGAAACACCATATATTTT. Translation: CASSPPGTDSGNTIYF. The chain has TRBV18 and TRBJ1-3; TRBD1 matches 7 bases. The ends lost 3 bases at V and 0 bases at J; junction bases unmatched: 5. The CDR3 is 16 amino acids. Germline CDR1 reads KGHSH; CDR2 reads LQKENI.

This chain joins TRBV7-9 and TRBJ1-5, with D possibly matching TRBD1 (6 bases). Germline lookup yields CDR1 SEHNR and CDR2 FQNEAQ (reference sequence). This CDR3 is built from 14 residues. Trimming removed 3 bases at V and 7 bases at J, with 13 bases between. The CDR3 region is CASSLDSLRQPQHF. CDR3 bases: TGTGCCAGCAGCTTGGACAGTCTTCGCCAGCCCCAGCATTTT.

The rearrangement links TRBV11-2 to TRBJ1-6, with D perhaps matching TRBD1 (6 bases). Per germline, CDR1 SGHAT and CDR2 FQNNGV. Trimming removed 4 bases from V and 8 bases from J, with 12 bases in between. This CDR3 has 14 residues. In DNA, the CDR3 is TGTGCCAGCAGCTCACCGGGGGGCCATTCACCCCTCCACTTT. Translated: CASSSPGGHSPLHF.

This clone was found a few times. The V and J genes are TRBV2 and TRBJ2-7; no clear D gene. Germline V CDR1 and CDR2: SNHLY, FYNNEI. The CDR3 sequence is 11 residues long. V lost 5 bases and J 6 bases, leaving 8 bases between the germline ends. DNA for the CDR3: TGTGCCAGCAGTTCAGGATCCGAGCAGTACTTC. Translating gives CASSSGSEQYF.

J is TRBJ1-4 and V is TRBV5-6; TRBD1 matches at 8 bases. There are 14 residues in the CDR3. Germline V gene lookup returns CDR1 SGHDT and CDR2 YYEEEE. Trimming cost V 3 bases and J 16 bases; bases outside gene matches: 14. DNA for the CDR3: TGTGCCAGCAGCTCTGGACAGGGAGAGGAGTTCGGGTTTTTT. This encodes CASSSGQGEEFGFF.

The rearrangement uses TRBV3-1 (or the pseudogene TRBV3-2) and TRBJ1-5; D is possibly TRBD1 (6 bases). CDR1 LGHDT and CDR2 YNNKEL come from the germline V gene (reference sequence). The V and J ends lost 1 base and 0 bases respectively, with 10 bases between them. The CDR3 consists of 16 residues. The CDR3 DNA follows: TGTGCCAGCAGCCAAGGAAGGGGGTATAGCAATCAGCCCCAGCATTTT. Protein sequence: CASSQGRGYSNQPQHF.

The chain recombines TRBV5-4 with TRBJ2-5; 7 nucleotides match TRBD2. There are 15 residues in the CDR3. Germline lookup yields CDR1 SGHNT and CDR2 YYREEE (reference sequence). The ends lost 0 bases at V and 2 bases at J; junction bases unmatched: 4. The CDR3 region is CASSLAERGQETQYF. The CDR3 DNA sequence: TGTGCCAGCAGCTTGGCCGAGCGGGGACAAGAGACCCAGTACTTC.

The chain uses TRBV4-2 and TRBJ2-1; D uncertain. V lost 1 base to trimming and J lost 8 bases, with 9 bases between them. There are 13 residues in the CDR3. Germline lookup yields CDR1 LGHNA and CDR2 YNFKEQ. CDR3 nucleotide sequence: TGTGCCAGCAGCCAAGGAGTAAGTTATGAGCAGTTCTTC. This translates into CASSQGVSYEQFF.

In this sample, this clone turned up a few times. The gene calls are TRBV5-5 and TRBJ1-2, with 7 bases matching TRBD1. Germline V gene lookup returns CDR1 SGHKS and CDR2 YYEKEE (reference sequence). V was clipped by 4 bases and J by 4 bases; unmatched bases: 4. The CDR3 has 13 residues. The CDR3, as DNA: TGTGCCAGCAGCCCGACAGGGACCTATGGCTACACCTTC. Encoded protein: CASSPTGTYGYTF. The whole variable domain, remainder taken from reference TRBV5-5 and TRBJ1-2, is DAGVTQSPTHLIKTRGQQVTLRCSPISGHKSVSWYQQVLGQGPQFIFQYYEKEERGRGNFPDRFSARQFPNYSSELNVNALLLGDSALYLCASSPTGTYGYTFGSGTRLTVV.

The chain links TRBV6-5 to TRBJ1-1, with 8 bases lining up with TRBD1. V lost 8 bases to trimming and J lost 5 bases; unmatched junction nucleotides: 10. The V gene's germline CDR1 is MNHEY and CDR2 SVGAGI. This CDR3 region has 14 residues. CDR3 in DNA: TGTGCCAGCTCCGGACAGGGAGGTGGTACTGAAGCTTTCTTT. Translating it yields CASSGQGGGTEAFF.

The V and J genes are TRBV2 and TRBJ2-1, with D perhaps TRBD1 (5 bases). The CDR3 is made up of 15 amino acids. The V gene lost 8 bases and the J gene lost 3 bases, with 17 bases spanning the gap. CDR1 is SNHLY, CDR2 FYNNEI, per germline. The CDR3 region is CASSLWQGGYNEQFF. CDR3 coding DNA: TGTGCCAGCTCGTTGTGGCAGGGTGGCTACAATGAGCAGTTCTTC.

The V gene is TRBV6-6, the J gene TRBJ1-2; a weak D match, TRBD1 (5 bases). V gave up 5 bases and J gave up 8 bases, with 27 bases separating them. Germline CDR1 MNHNY, CDR2 SVGAGI (reference sequence). This CDR3 is 17 amino acids long. CDR3 in amino acids: CASSRGGGEFDMRGYTF. The DNA of the CDR3 is TGTGCCAGCAGTCGTGGAGGAGGGGAGTTTGACATGAGGGGCTACACCTTC.